These 3 T cell receptor beta chains share one sample of origin, sequenced in a study of cytomegalovirus exposure and HLA in healthy donors. Primers for the PCR totalled 60 Vbeta and 13 Jbeta. TCRdb keeps only in-frame clones here, not all; method: immunoSEQ multiplex PCR. The sample shows about 73,000 clones, about 81% of them seen only once. The material sequenced was PBMCs. These receptors came from a man aged 65-85 years in good health and CMV-seronegative.

The chain employs TRBV6-1 and TRBJ2-3; 10 bases line up with TRBD2. V was clipped by 5 bases and J by 3 bases; unmatched bases: 8. CDR3 length: 16 amino acids. From germline, CDR1 is MNHNS and CDR2 SASEGT. The CDR3 DNA reads as TGTGCCAGCAGTCAAGAGCGGGGGGGCATGACAGATACGCAGTATTTT. Its translation: CASSQERGGMTDTQYF.

In its sample, this clone was seen once. The chain recombines TRBV7-2 with TRBJ2-7; possible D gene TRBD1, 6 bases. Germline V gene sequence: CDR1 SGHTA, CDR2 FQGNSA. V lost 5 bases, J lost 1 base, and 18 bases lay in between. The CDR3 totals 16 residues. CDR3: CASSPEGTTPSYEQYF. As DNA, the CDR3 is TGTGCCAGCAGCCCAGAGGGGACAACCCCATCCTACGAGCAGTACTTC.

The chain recombines TRBV6-5 with TRBJ1-1, with D uncertain. Trimming removed 5 bases from V and 3 bases from J, with 13 bases in between. Germline V gene data show CDR1 as MNHEY and CDR2 as SVGAGI. CDR3 length equals 14 residues. Here the CDR3 reads CASSNARGYTEAFF. For the CDR3, the DNA is TGTGCCAGCAGTAACGCCCGGGGATACACTGAAGCTTTCTTT.